This is a list of T cell receptor beta chains from one sample in a study of cytomegalovirus exposure and HLA in healthy donors. Assay used: immunoSEQ multiplex PCR; TCRdb lists only in-frame clones, some missing. Among about 170,000 clones listed, approximately 86% were seen once. The sequenced sample consisted of PBMCs. The receptor source for this set is a male donor in good health and CMV-seronegative. Each CDR3 is given with its conserved first and last residue. The D gene is left open where the match is weak. Clone size is given for some rows only: seen once, a few or many times, or a class if the clone is expanded.

d_call j_call v_call clone_size cdr3_nt cdr3_aa
. TRBJ1-5 TRBV29-1 . TGCAGCGTTGCCGACAGGTCCAATCAGCCCCAGCATTTT CSVADRSNQPQHF
. TRBJ2-7 TRBV5-6 . TGTGCCAGCAGCTCAACAGGGCCCCACGAGCAGTACTTC CASSSTGPHEQYF
. TRBJ2-1 TRBV27 . TGTGCCAGCATGCGCGGGATGCAGGATGAGCAGTTCTTC CASMRGMQDEQFF
. TRBJ2-3 TRBV6-1 few TGTGCCACCACTGCGTACACAGATACGCAGTATTTT CATTAYTDTQYF
TRBD2 TRBJ2-7 TRBV7-3 . TGTGCCAGCAGCTTAACGAGAGCGGGGGGTGCCTACGAGCAGTACTTC CASSLTRAGGAYEQYF
TRBD1 TRBJ2-2 TRBV7-3 once TGTGCCAGCAGCTTAACAGGGGGCTTCACCGGGGAGCTGTTTTTT CASSLTGGFTGELFF
TRBD1 TRBJ2-7 TRBV5-6 once TGTGCCAGCAGTTTGGGGGACAGGAGTGAGCAGTACTTC CASSLGDRSEQYF
. TRBJ1-4 TRBV5-8 . TGTGCCAGCAGCTTGGCCCAGAAACTGTTTTTT CASSLAQKLFF
. TRBJ2-7 TRBV7-3 . TGTGCCAGCAGCTTAACAGGGGGCGGGAACGAGCAGTACTTC CASSLTGGGNEQYF
. TRBJ2-1 TRBV7-2 few TGTGCCAGCAGCCGCACTGGAGGGCCCAATGAGCAGTTCTTC CASSRTGGPNEQFF
. TRBJ1-4 TRBV2 . TGTGCCAGCAGTGAAGAGACAGCGGGTGAAAAACTGTTTTTT CASSEETAGEKLFF
. TRBJ2-1 TRBV27 . TGTGCCAGCAGTTTAGTGGGAGCAAACAATGAGCAGTTCTTC CASSLVGANNEQFF
TRBD1 TRBJ1-1 TRBV7-9 few TGTGCCAGCAGCTCAGCCGTACAGGGGATGGGGAGGTCTGAAGCTTTCTTT CASSSAVQGMGRSEAFF
TRBD1 TRBJ1-1 TRBV2 . TGTGCCAGCAGCATGGGACAGGCCTTAGAAGCTTTCTTT CASSMGQALEAFF
TRBD1 TRBJ2-7 TRBV6-5 . TGTGCCAGCGGACAGGGGTTTGCGCAGTACTTC CASGQGFAQYF
TRBD1 TRBJ1-2 TRBV29-1 . TGCAGCGTTGAGACAGGGGACTATGGCTACACCTTC CSVETGDYGYTF
. TRBJ2-1 TRBV7-9 . TGTGCCAGCAGCTTAGTACGCTCGGATGAGCAGTTCTTC CASSLVRSDEQFF
. TRBJ2-2 TRBV7-2 few TGTGCCAGCCCCCAAAGGGGTGCGGCGAACACCGGGGAGCTGTTTTTT CASPQRGAANTGELFF
TRBD2 TRBJ2-2 TRBV28 . TGTGCCAGCAGTTCGCTAGCGGGAGGTTTGGGGGAGCTGTTTTTT CASSSLAGGLGELFF
. TRBJ2-7 TRBV5-6 . TGTGCCAGCAGCTCCACCCACCGGGGAACCTACGAGCAGTACTTC CASSSTHRGTYEQYF
. TRBJ2-3 TRBV7-2 . TGTGCCAGCAGCATCTCGACTAGAGGCGATACGCAGTATTTT CASSISTRGDTQYF
. TRBJ2-6 TRBV12-5 . TGTGCTAGTGGTGACGTTCCGCTGGCGGAGGCCAACGTCCTGACTTTC CASGDVPLAEANVLTF
. TRBJ1-5 TRBV10-1 . TGCGCCAGCAGTGAGTCGGGGCCCCAGCCCCAGCATTTT CASSESGPQPQHF
TRBD2 TRBJ2-3 TRBV18 few TGTGCCAGCTCCCCCGGGACTAGCGGGGGGCCCACAGATACGCAGTATTTT CASSPGTSGGPTDTQYF
. TRBJ2-1 TRBV28 . TGTGCCAGCAGTTTACCGGACAAGGGCCCCCGGGAGCAGTTCTTC CASSLPDKGPREQFF
TRBD2 TRBJ2-7 TRBV19 . TGTGCCAGTGGAGGGACTAGTTCTTACGAGCAGTACTTC CASGGTSSYEQYF
. TRBJ1-1 TRBV5-6 . TGTGCCAGCAGCTTCCCCGACAGGCTGAACACTGAAGCTTTCTTT CASSFPDRLNTEAFF
. TRBJ1-2 TRBV6-6 . TGTGCCAGCATTGCGGGTCATGGCTACACCTTC CASIAGHGYTF
. TRBJ2-1 TRBV7-9 . TGTGCCAGCAGCTTAGAGCGGAATGAGCAGTTCTTC CASSLERNEQFF
. TRBJ1-2 TRBV18 few TGTGCCAGCTCACCACCGTCGGGCAGGGGAACCTATGGCTACACCTTC CASSPPSGRGTYGYTF
. TRBJ1-1 TRBV21-1 . TGTGCCAGCAGCAAAGTGGGCAGGTTCGATAACCCTGAAGCTTTCTTT CASSKVGRFDNPEAFF
. TRBJ1-5 TRBV7-2 few TGTGCCAGCAGCTCCGGAGGCAAATGGAATCAGCCCCAGCATTTT CASSSGGKWNQPQHF
. TRBJ2-7 TRBV19 . TGTGCCAGTAGTATAGCAACAGGCCATATTCCCTACGAGCAGTACTTC CASSIATGHIPYEQYF
. TRBJ2-7 TRBV4-1 once TGCGCCTCCGGGGTGGACTACGAGCAGTACTTC CASGVDYEQYF
TRBD1 TRBJ1-1 TRBV4-2 few TGTGCCAGCAGCCAAGCCTCGAGACAGGGTTCGAACACTGAAGCTTTCTTT CASSQASRQGSNTEAFF
TRBD1 TRBJ1-2 TRBV7-9 . TGTTCCAGCAGCCATCAACGGACAGGAGACTATGGCTACACCTTC CSSSHQRTGDYGYTF
. TRBJ1-2 TRBV7-9 . TGTTCCAGCAGCTTAGCTGGGGCGAACTATGGCTACACCTTC CSSSLAGANYGYTF
TRBD2 TRBJ2-3 TRBV9 . TGTGCCAGCAGCGAGGGGACTAGCGGGGGGGCGAACACAGATACGCAGTATTTT CASSEGTSGGANTDTQYF
. TRBJ2-2 TRBV4-3 . TGCGCCAGCAGCCAAGATTGGCCTAGCGCGAACACCGGGGAGCTGTTTTTT CASSQDWPSANTGELFF
. TRBJ2-5 TRBV7-6 . TGTGCCAGCAGCTTAGGTCCCAGAAAAGAGACCCAGTACTTC CASSLGPRKETQYF
TRBD1 TRBJ1-4 TRBV19 . TGTGCCAGTAGTTCACAGACAGGGGGTAATGAAAAACTGTTTTTT CASSSQTGGNEKLFF
. TRBJ2-1 TRBV18 . TGTGCCAGCTCACCCGAGGGTGAGCAGTTCTTC CASSPEGEQFF
TRBD1 TRBJ2-4 TRBV4-2 . TGTGCCAGCAGCCAGACCGGGACAGGAGCCAAAAACATTCAGTACTTC CASSQTGTGAKNIQYF